Listed below are T cell receptor beta chains from one sample, sequenced in a study of blood T cells in healthy people across ages. From the 5' RACE reads, TCRdb called clonotypes with MiXCR, one entry per CDR3 protein. The sample gives almost 1 million distinct CDR3 sequences, roughly 50% of which show up once; roughly 23% is in the top ten. The specimen sequenced was blood. These receptor sequences come from a woman aged 55 to 70 in good health. CDR3s include the opening cysteine and the closing phenylalanine or tryptophan. A D gene is named only where the DNA matches it firmly. Clone sizes are given selectively: once, few, many, or a class where the clone is expanded.

size | D | J | V | CDR3 | DNA
- | - | TRBJ2-7 | TRBV6-5 | CASRQRDEQYF | TGTGCCAGCAGGCAGCGGGACGAGCAGTACTTC
few | - | TRBJ1-1 | TRBV28 | CASRITGAARTEAFF | TGTGCCAGCAGAATTACGGGGGCGGCCAGAACTGAAGCTTTCTTT
- | - | TRBJ2-7 | TRBV29-1 | CSVRPWTSSYEQYF | TGCAGCGTTCGTCCCTGGACCTCCTCCTACGAGCAGTACTTC
few | - | TRBJ2-7 | TRBV5-4 | CASSALQGYEQYF | TGTGCCAGCAGCGCATTACAGGGTTACGAGCAGTACTTC
few | - | TRBJ2-4 | TRBV7-8 | CASSLVSLPAIQYF | TGTGCCAGCAGCTTAGTATCCCTCCCCGCCATTCAGTACTTC
once | - | TRBJ1-2 | TRBV5-1 | CASSLLQETNYGYTF | TGCGCCAGCAGCTTGCTTCAGGAAACTAACTATGGCTACACCTTC
- | TRBD2 | TRBJ2-7 | TRBV15 | CATSRGTSGRNEQYF | TGTGCCACCAGCAGAGGGACTAGCGGGAGGAACGAGCAGTACTTC
- | - | TRBJ2-3 | TRBV12-3/TRBV12-4 | CASGRQITDTQYF | TGTGCCAGTGGGAGACAGATCACAGATACGCAGTATTTT
few | TRBD2 | TRBJ2-4 | TRBV7-2 | CASSLSRYGLVDAKNIQYF | TGTGCCAGCAGCTTAAGCCGCTACGGACTAGTAGATGCCAAAAACATTCAGTACTTC
- | TRBD2 | TRBJ2-7 | TRBV28 | CASSPLTHLAAELDEQYF | TGTGCCAGCAGTCCCCTTACCCACCTAGCGGCCGAATTAGACGAGCAGTACTTC
few | - | TRBJ2-2 | TRBV2 | CASSVQGTGELFF | TGTGCCAGCAGTGTCCAGGGTACCGGGGAGCTGTTTTTT
once | TRBD2 | TRBJ2-7 | TRBV12-3/TRBV12-4 | CASSLGTSGVSYEQYF | TGTGCCAGCAGTTTGGGGACTAGCGGGGTCTCCTACGAGCAGTACTTC
- | - | TRBJ2-3 | TRBV2 | CASSEGAGLSTDTQYF | TGTGCCAGCAGTGAGGGAGCGGGCCTAAGCACAGATACGCAGTATTTT
- | TRBD1 | TRBJ1-1 | TRBV12-3/TRBV12-4 | CASNSQPGQGAVTMNTEAFF | TGTGCCAGCAATTCCCAGCCGGGACAGGGGGCCGTAACGATGAACACTGAAGCTTTCTTT
- | - | TRBJ1-1 | TRBV6-2/TRBV6-3 | CASSPGPQFEAFF | TGTGCCAGCAGTCCGGGACCGCAGTTTGAAGCTTTCTTT
once | TRBD1 | TRBJ2-5 | TRBV29-1 | CGVEGRGTGQETQYF | TGCGGCGTTGAAGGCCGGGGGACAGGACAAGAGACCCAGTACTTC
- | - | TRBJ2-3 | TRBV28 | CASSLSAFGRGSTDTQYF | TGTGCCAGCAGTTTATCGGCGTTCGGGCGGGGAAGCACAGATACGCAGTATTTT
- | TRBD1 | TRBJ2-1 | TRBV2 | CASSDTGTGANNEQFF | TGTGCCAGCAGTGATACCGGGACAGGGGCCAACAATGAGCAGTTCTTC
- | TRBD2 | TRBJ2-7 | TRBV4-1 | CASSLPGTSGSYEQYF | TGCGCCAGCAGCTTACCCGGGACTAGCGGGAGTTACGAGCAGTACTTC
- | - | TRBJ2-1 | TRBV20-1 | CRTFAGEVNEQFF | TGCAGAACCTTCGCCGGGGAGGTCAATGAGCAGTTCTTC
few | TRBD1 | TRBJ2-3 | TRBV7-2 | CASSRDRGVRTDTQYF | TGTGCCAGCAGCAGGGACAGGGGTGTAAGAACAGATACGCAGTATTTT
- | TRBD2 | TRBJ2-3 | TRBV28 | CASSLFRASGRTDTQYF | TGTGCCAGCAGTTTATTCCGGGCTAGCGGGAGAACAGATACGCAGTATTTT
- | TRBD2 | TRBJ2-4 | TRBV28 | CASSYPSGLAKNIQYF | TGTGCCAGCAGTTATCCTAGCGGGCTAGCCAAAAACATTCAGTACTTC
- | - | TRBJ1-1 | TRBV5-1 | CASSLGFGELTEAFF | TGCGCCAGCAGCTTGGGGTTCGGGGAATTGACTGAAGCTTTCTTT
- | - | TRBJ1-5 | TRBV20-1 | CSARGGNGGQPQHF | TGCAGTGCTAGGGGCGGGAACGGGGGTCAGCCCCAGCATTTT
- | - | TRBJ1-1 | TRBV5-1 | CASSRTFLSEAFF | TGCGCCAGCAGCCGCACCTTCCTCAGTGAAGCTTTCTTT
few | TRBD2 | TRBJ2-3 | TRBV28 | CASRSLAGRTDTQYF | TGTGCCAGCAGGTCCTTAGCGGGAAGGACAGATACGCAGTATTTT
- | - | TRBJ2-3 | TRBV24-1 | CATRSGLSTDTQYF | TGTGCCACCAGATCAGGCCTCAGCACAGATACGCAGTATTTT
few | - | TRBJ2-7 | TRBV5-5 | CASRYQVAYEQYF | TGTGCCAGCAGGTACCAGGTCGCCTACGAGCAGTACTTC
- | - | TRBJ2-1 | TRBV15 | CATSRVGNEQFF | TGTGCCACCAGCAGAGTGGGGAATGAGCAGTTCTTC
- | TRBD1 | TRBJ1-6 | TRBV6-1 | CASSEDRTISPLHF | TGTGCCAGCAGTGAGGACAGGACGATTTCACCCCTCCACTTT
- | - | TRBJ2-7 | TRBV21-1 | CASSTDRGNYEQYF | TGTGCCAGCAGCACGGACAGGGGGAACTACGAGCAGTACTTC
- | - | TRBJ2-1 | TRBV20-1 | CSAREQEFIHEQFF | TGCAGTGCTAGAGAGCAGGAGTTCATACATGAGCAGTTCTTC
- | TRBD1 | TRBJ2-5 | TRBV4-1 | CASSQNTGGGETQYF | TGCGCCAGCAGCCAAAATACAGGGGGCGGGGAGACCCAGTACTTC
many | TRBD1 | TRBJ2-3 | TRBV5-1 | CASSLEGASTDTQYF | TGTGCCAGCAGCTTAGAGGGGGCCTCCACAGATACGCAGTATTTT
- | - | TRBJ2-7 | TRBV18 | CASSPLEIGEQYF | TGTGCCAGCTCACCTCTCGAGATCGGGGAGCAGTACTTC
- | - | TRBJ1-4 | TRBV6-5 | CASSYSYADFNEKLFF | TGTGCCAGCAGTTACTCGTATGCAGACTTTAATGAAAAACTGTTTTTT
- | - | TRBJ2-7 | TRBV21-1 | CASSNRFRGSYEQYF | TGTGCCAGCAGCAACAGATTCAGGGGCTCCTACGAGCAGTACTTC
few | TRBD2 | TRBJ2-3 | TRBV7-2 | CASSRRLAGARTDTQYF | TGTGCCAGCAGCCGAAGACTAGCGGGAGCGCGCACAGATACGCAGTATTTT
few | - | TRBJ2-1 | TRBV7-3 | CASRGSESYNEQFF | TGTGCCAGCAGGGGCTCTGAATCCTACAATGAGCAGTTCTTC
few | - | TRBJ2-1 | TRBV29-1 | CSVVGVSSYNEQFF | TGCAGCGTTGTGGGCGTGAGCTCCTACAATGAGCAGTTCTTC
- | TRBD2 | TRBJ2-7 | TRBV20-1 | CSPRGGSYEQYF | TGCAGTCCCCGTGGCGGGAGCTACGAGCAGTACTTC
- | - | TRBJ2-5 | TRBV4-3 | CASSQGWTAIQETQYF | TGCGCCAGCAGCCAAGGGTGGACAGCAATTCAAGAGACCCAGTACTTC
- | TRBD1 | TRBJ2-7 | TRBV29-1 | CSVIPQGAQYEQYF | TGCAGCGTTATACCCCAGGGGGCGCAGTACGAGCAGTACTTC
- | - | TRBJ2-7 | TRBV28 | CASSLGGIEQYF | TGTGCCAGCAGTTTAGGCGGGATCGAGCAGTACTTC
few | - | TRBJ1-4 | TRBV29-1 | CSVEEGRGNEKLFF | TGCAGCGTTGAAGAGGGCAGGGGCAATGAAAAACTGTTTTTT
- | - | TRBJ2-3 | TRBV20-1 | CSASRGPAAQYF | TGCAGTGCTAGCCGGGGACCCGCGGCGCAGTATTTT
- | TRBD2 | TRBJ2-2 | TRBV9 | CASSEGLADANTGELFF | TGTGCCAGCAGCGAGGGACTAGCGGACGCGAACACCGGGGAGCTGTTTTTT
- | - | TRBJ2-2 | TRBV12-3/TRBV12-4 | CAYRGVNTGELFF | TGTGCCTACCGGGGAGTGAACACCGGGGAGCTGTTTTTT
- | TRBD2 | TRBJ2-1 | TRBV3-1 | CASSQSGRSGEQFF | TGTGCCAGCAGCCAGAGCGGGAGGAGTGGTGAGCAGTTCTTC